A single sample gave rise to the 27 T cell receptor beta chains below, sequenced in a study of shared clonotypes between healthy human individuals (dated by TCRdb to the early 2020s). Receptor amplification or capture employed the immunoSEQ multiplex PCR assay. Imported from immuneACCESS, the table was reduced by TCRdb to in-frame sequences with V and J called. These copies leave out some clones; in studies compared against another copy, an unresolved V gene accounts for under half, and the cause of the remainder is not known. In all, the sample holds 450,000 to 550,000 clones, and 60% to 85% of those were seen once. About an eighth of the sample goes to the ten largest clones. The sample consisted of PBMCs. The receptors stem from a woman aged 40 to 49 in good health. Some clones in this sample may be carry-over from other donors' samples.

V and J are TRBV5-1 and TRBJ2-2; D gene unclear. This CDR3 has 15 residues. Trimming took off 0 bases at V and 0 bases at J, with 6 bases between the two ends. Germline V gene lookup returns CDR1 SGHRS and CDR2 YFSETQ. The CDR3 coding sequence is TGCGCCAGCAGCTTGGAAGCACCGAACACCGGGGAGCTGTTTTTT. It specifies CASSLEAPNTGELFF.

For the CDR3, the DNA is TGTGCCAGCAGTTACACTGGGACTGAAGCTTTCTTT. This gives the protein CASSYTGTEAFF. The chain uses TRBV6-5 and TRBJ1-1; D gene unclear. Germline V gives CDR1 MNHEY, CDR2 SVGAGI. This CDR3 comprises 12 residues. The V end was cut by 2 bases, the J end by 5 bases, with 6 bases between.

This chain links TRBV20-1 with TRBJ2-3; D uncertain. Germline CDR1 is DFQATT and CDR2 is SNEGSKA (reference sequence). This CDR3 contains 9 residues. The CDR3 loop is CKGPDTQYF. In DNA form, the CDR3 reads TGCAAGGGTCCCGATACGCAGTATTTT.

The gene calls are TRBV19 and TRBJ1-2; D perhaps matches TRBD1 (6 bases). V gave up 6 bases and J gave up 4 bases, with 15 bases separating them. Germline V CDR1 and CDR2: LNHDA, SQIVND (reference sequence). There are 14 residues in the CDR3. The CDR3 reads CASSPRDTTYGYTF. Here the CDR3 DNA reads TGTGCCAGTAGCCCCCGGGACACAACCTATGGCTACACCTTC.

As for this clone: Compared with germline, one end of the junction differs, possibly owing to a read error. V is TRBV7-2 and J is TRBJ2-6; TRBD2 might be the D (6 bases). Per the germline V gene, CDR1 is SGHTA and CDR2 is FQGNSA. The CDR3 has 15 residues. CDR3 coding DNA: TGTGCCAGCAGCCTAGCGCCTGCCGGGGCCAACGTCCTGACTTTC. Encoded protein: CASSLAPAGANVLTF.

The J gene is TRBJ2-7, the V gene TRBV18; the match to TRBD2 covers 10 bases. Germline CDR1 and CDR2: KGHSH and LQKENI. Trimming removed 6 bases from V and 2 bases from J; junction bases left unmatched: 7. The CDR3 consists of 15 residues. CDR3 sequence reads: CASSRTSGKPYEQYF. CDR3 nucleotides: TGTGCCAGCTCCCGGACTAGCGGAAAGCCCTACGAGCAGTACTTC.

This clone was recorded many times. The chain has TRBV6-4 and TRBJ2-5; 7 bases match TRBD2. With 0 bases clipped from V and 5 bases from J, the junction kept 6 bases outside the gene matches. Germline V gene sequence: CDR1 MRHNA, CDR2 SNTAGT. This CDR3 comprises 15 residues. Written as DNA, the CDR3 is TGTGCCAGCAGTGACTCCTGGGGAGGGGTGGAGACCCAGTACTTC. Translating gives CASSDSWGGVETQYF.

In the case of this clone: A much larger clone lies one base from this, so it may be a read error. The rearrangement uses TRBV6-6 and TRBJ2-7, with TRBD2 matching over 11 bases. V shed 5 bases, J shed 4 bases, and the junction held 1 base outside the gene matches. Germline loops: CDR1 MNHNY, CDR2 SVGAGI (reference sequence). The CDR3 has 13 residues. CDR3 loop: CASSGTSGYEQYF. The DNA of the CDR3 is TGTGCCAGCAGTGGGACTAGCGGATACGAGCAGTACTTC.

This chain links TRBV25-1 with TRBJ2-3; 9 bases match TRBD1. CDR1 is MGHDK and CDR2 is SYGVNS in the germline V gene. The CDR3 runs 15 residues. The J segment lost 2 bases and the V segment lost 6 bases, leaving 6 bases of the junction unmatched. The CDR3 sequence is CASRYGTGPTDTQYF. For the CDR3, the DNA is TGTGCCAGCAGATACGGGACAGGGCCCACAGATACGCAGTATTTT. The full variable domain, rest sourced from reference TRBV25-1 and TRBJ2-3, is EADIYQTPRYLVIGTGKKITLECSQTMGHDKMYWYQQDPGMELHLIHYSYGVNSTEKGDLSSESTVSRIRTEHFPLTLESARPSHTSQYLCASRYGTGPTDTQYFGPGTRLTVL.

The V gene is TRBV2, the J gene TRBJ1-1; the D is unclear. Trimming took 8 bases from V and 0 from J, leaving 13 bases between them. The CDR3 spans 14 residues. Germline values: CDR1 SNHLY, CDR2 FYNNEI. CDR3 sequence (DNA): TGTGCCAGCGAACAAGGACCAATGAACACTGAAGCTTTCTTT. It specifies CASEQGPMNTEAFF.

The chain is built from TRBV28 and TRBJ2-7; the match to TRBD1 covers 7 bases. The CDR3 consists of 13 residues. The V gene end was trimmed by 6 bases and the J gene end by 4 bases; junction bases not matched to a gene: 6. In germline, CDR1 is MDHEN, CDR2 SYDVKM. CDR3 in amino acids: CASRTGTHYEQYF. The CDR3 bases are TGTGCCAGCAGGACAGGGACCCATTACGAGCAGTACTTC.

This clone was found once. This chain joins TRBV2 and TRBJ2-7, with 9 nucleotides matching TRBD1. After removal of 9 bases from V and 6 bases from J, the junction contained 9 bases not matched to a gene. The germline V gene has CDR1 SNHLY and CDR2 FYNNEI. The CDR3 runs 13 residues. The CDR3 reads CASNKQGAVEQYF. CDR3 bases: TGTGCCAGTAATAAACAGGGGGCGGTCGAGCAGTACTTC.

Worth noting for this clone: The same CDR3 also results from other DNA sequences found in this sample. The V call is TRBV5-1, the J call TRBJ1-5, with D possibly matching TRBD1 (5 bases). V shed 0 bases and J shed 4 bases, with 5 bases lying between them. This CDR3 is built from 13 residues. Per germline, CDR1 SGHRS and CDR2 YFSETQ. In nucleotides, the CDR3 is TGCGCCAGCAGCTTGGGACAGAATCAGCCCCAGCATTTT. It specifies CASSLGQNQPQHF.

Here the CDR3 reads CASSFSPGTAGPQHF. The CDR3 bases are TGTGCCAGCAGCTTCAGCCCCGGCACGGCGGGGCCCCAGCATTTT. The rearrangement links TRBV5-8 to TRBJ1-5; D unclear. Between the trimmed V and J ends, which lost 2 bases and 9 bases, there was a span of 18 bases. The CDR3 spans 15 residues. Per germline, CDR1 SGHTS and CDR2 YDEGEE. Drawing the rest from reference TRBV5-8 and TRBJ1-5, the complete variable domain is EAGVTQSPTHLIKTRGQQATLRCSPISGHTSVYWYQQALGLGLQFLLWYDEGEERNRGNFPPRFSGRQFPNYSSELNVNALELEDSALYLCASSFSPGTAGPQHFGDGTRLSIL.

CDR3 region: CASSLNGQGFQPQHF. The CDR3 nucleotides read TGTGCCAGCAGCTTAAATGGACAGGGGTTTCAGCCCCAGCATTTT. The genes are TRBV11-2 and TRBJ1-5, with TRBD1 identical over 9 bases. Per the germline V gene, CDR1 is SGHAT and CDR2 is FQNNGV. The CDR3 covers 15 residues. V gave up 2 bases and J gave up 6 bases; unmatched junction bases: 5.

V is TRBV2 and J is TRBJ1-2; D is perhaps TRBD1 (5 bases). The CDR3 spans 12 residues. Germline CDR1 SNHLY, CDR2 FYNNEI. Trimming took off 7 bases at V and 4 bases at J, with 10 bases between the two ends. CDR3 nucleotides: TGTGCCAGCACCTCAGGGAGCTATGGCTACACCTTC. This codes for CASTSGSYGYTF.

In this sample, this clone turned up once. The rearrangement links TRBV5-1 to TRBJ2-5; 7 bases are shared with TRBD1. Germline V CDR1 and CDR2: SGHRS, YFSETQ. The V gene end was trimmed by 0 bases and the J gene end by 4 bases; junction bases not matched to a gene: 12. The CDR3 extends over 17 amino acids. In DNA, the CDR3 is TGCGCCAGCAGCTTGGCCTCCGGACAGGCGTCTGGAGAGACCCAGTACTTC. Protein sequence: CASSLASGQASGETQYF.

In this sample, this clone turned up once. The CDR3 DNA reads as TGTGCCTGGAGTGTGGCGGGCGAGCAGTTCTTC. Its translation is CAWSVAGEQFF. This chain uses TRBV30 with TRBJ2-1; D is possibly TRBD2 (5 bases). V lost 0 bases and J lost 10, with 7 bases in between. The CDR3 loop spans 11 amino acids. Per the germline V gene, CDR1 is GTSNPN and CDR2 is SVGIG (reference sequence).

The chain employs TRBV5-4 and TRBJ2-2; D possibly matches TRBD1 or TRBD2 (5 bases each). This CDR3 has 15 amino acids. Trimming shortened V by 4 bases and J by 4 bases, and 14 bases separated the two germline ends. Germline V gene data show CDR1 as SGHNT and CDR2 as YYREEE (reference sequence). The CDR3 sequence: CASSPGGLTTGELFF. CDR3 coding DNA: TGTGCCAGCAGCCCTGGGGGTCTCACCACCGGGGAGCTGTTTTTT. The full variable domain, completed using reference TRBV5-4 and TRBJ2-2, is ETGVTQSPTHLIKTRGQQVTLRCSSQSGHNTVSWYQQALGQGPQFIFQYYREEENGRGNFPPRFSGLQFPNYSSELNVNALELDDSALYLCASSPGGLTTGELFFGEGSRLTVL.

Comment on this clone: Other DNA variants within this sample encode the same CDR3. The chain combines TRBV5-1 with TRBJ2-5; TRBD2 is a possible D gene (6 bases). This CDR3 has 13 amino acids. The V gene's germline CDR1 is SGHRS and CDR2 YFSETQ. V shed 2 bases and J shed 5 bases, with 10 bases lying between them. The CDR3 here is CASSFGGRETQYF. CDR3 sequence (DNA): TGCGCCAGCAGCTTCGGGGGTAGGGAGACCCAGTACTTC.

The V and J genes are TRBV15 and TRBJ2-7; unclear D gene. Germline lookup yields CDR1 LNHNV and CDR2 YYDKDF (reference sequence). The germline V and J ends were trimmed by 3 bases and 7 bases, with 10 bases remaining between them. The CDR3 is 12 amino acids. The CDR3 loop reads CATSRDEEEQYF. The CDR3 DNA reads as TGTGCCACCAGCAGGGACGAGGAAGAGCAGTACTTC. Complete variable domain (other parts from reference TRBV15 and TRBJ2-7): DAMVIQNPRYQVTQFGKPVTLSCSQTLNHNVMYWYQQKSSQAPKLLFHYYDKDFNNEADTPDNFQSRRPNTSFCFLDIRSPGLGDTAMYLCATSRDEEEQYFGPGTRLTVT.

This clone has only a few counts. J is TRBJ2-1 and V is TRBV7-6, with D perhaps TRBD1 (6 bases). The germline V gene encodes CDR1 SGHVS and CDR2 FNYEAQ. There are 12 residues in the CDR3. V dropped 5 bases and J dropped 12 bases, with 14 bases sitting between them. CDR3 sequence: CASSLDRSRQFF. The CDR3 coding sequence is TGTGCCAGCAGCCTCGACAGGAGTAGGCAGTTCTTC.

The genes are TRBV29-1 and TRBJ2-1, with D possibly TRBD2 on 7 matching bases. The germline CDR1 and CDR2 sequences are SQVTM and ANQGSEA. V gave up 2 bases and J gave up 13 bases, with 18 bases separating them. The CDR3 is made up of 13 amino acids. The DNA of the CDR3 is TGCAGCGTTGAACAGGGACAAGGGGGGGTCCAGTTCTTC. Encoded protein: CSVEQGQGGVQFF.

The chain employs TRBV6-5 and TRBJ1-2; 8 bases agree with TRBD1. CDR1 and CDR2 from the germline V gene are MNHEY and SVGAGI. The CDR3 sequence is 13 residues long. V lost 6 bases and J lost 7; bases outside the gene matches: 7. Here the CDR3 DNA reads TGTGCCAGCAGACCCGACAGGGGACTTGGCTACACCTTC. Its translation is CASRPDRGLGYTF.

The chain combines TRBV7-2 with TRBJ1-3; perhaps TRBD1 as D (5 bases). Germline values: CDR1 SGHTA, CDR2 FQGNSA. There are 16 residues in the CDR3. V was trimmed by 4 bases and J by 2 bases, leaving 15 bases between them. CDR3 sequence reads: CASSSRLGDPGNTIYF. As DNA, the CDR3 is TGTGCCAGCAGCTCCAGGTTGGGGGATCCTGGAAACACCATATATTTT.

In nucleotides, the CDR3 is TGTGCCAGCAGCTTAGTGGGTTCGGGCGGGGAGCTGTTTTTT. It codes for CASSLVGSGGELFF. The gene calls are TRBV7-2 and TRBJ2-2; D is unclear. CDR1 is SGHTA, CDR2 FQGNSA, per germline. Trimming took 1 base from V and 7 from J, leaving 10 bases between them. This CDR3 comprises 14 residues.

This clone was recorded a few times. CDR3 sequence: CASNTGVYQPQHF. CDR3 sequence (DNA): TGTGCCAGTAATACAGGGGTTTATCAGCCCCAGCATTTT. V usage is TRBV19 and J usage is TRBJ1-5; 7 nucleotides line up with TRBD1. Germline V gene data show CDR1 as LNHDA and CDR2 as SQIVND (reference sequence). CDR3 length equals 13 residues. The junction had 5 bases not matched to a gene; V was cut back by 7 bases and J by 5 bases.